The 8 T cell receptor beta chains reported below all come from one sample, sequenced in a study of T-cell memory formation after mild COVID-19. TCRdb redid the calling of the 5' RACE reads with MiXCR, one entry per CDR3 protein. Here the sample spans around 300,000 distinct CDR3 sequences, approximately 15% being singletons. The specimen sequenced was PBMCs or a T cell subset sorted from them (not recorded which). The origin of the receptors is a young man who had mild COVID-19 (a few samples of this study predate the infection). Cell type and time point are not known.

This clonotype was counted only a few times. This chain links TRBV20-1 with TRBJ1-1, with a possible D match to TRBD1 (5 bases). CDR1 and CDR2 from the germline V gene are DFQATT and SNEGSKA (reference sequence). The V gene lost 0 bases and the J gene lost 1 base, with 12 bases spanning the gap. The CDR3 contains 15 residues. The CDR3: CSARDPGRANTEAFF. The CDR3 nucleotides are TGCAGTGCTAGAGATCCCGGCAGGGCGAACACTGAAGCTTTCTTT.

The CDR3 DNA follows: TGCGCCAGCAGCTTGGATGGCGCCTCCTCCTACAATGAGCAGTTCTTC. Its translation: CASSLDGASSYNEQFF. This chain links TRBV5-1 with TRBJ2-1, with D hard to call. Trimming left V 0 bases short and J 0 bases short, with 10 bases between. Germline V CDR1 and CDR2: SGHRS, YFSETQ. CDR3 size: 16 residues.

CDR3 sequence (DNA): TGTGCCAGCAGGAGGGGAGGCGGCACTGAAGCTTTCTTT. This gives the protein CASRRGGGTEAFF. The chain links TRBV25-1 to TRBJ1-1; D possibly corresponds to TRBD1 (5 bases). The CDR3 loop spans 13 amino acids. V lost 6 bases and J 4 bases, leaving 12 bases between the germline ends. Germline V gene lookup returns CDR1 MGHDK and CDR2 SYGVNS.

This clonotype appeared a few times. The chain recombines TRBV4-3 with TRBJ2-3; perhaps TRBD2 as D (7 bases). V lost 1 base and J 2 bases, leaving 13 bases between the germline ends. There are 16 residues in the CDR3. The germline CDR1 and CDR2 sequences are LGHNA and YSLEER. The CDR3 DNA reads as TGCGCCAGCAGCCAAGCCCCGGGGGGCGTCACAGATACGCAGTATTTT. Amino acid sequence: CASSQAPGGVTDTQYF.

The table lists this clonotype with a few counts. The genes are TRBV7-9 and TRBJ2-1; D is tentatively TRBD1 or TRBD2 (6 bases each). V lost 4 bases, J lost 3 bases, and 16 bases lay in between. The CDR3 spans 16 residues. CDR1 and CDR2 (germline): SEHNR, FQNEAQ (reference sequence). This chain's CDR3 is CASSSPEGDNYNEQFF. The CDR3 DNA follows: TGTGCCAGCAGCTCCCCGGAGGGGGATAACTACAATGAGCAGTTCTTC.

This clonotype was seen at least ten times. DNA of the CDR3: TGTGCCAGCAGTTTAGGGATGGCTCACAATGAGCAGTTCTTC. Residues: CASSLGMAHNEQFF. V is TRBV27 and J is TRBJ2-1, with D unresolved. CDR3 length equals 14 residues. Trimming pared 2 bases from V and 5 bases from J, leaving 10 bases between. Germline CDR1 is MNHEY and CDR2 is SMNVEV (reference sequence).

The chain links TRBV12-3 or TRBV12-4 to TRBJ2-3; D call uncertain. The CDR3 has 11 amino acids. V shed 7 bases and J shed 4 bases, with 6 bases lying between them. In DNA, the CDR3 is TGTGCCAGCACCCCGGCAGATACGCAGTATTTT. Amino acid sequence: CASTPADTQYF.

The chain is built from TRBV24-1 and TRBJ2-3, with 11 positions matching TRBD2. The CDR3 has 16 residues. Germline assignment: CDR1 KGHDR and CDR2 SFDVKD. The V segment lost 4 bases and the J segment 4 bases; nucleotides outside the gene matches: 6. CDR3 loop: CATSDSLAGGADTQYF. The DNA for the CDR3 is TGTGCCACCAGTGACTCCCTAGCGGGGGGAGCAGATACGCAGTATTTT.